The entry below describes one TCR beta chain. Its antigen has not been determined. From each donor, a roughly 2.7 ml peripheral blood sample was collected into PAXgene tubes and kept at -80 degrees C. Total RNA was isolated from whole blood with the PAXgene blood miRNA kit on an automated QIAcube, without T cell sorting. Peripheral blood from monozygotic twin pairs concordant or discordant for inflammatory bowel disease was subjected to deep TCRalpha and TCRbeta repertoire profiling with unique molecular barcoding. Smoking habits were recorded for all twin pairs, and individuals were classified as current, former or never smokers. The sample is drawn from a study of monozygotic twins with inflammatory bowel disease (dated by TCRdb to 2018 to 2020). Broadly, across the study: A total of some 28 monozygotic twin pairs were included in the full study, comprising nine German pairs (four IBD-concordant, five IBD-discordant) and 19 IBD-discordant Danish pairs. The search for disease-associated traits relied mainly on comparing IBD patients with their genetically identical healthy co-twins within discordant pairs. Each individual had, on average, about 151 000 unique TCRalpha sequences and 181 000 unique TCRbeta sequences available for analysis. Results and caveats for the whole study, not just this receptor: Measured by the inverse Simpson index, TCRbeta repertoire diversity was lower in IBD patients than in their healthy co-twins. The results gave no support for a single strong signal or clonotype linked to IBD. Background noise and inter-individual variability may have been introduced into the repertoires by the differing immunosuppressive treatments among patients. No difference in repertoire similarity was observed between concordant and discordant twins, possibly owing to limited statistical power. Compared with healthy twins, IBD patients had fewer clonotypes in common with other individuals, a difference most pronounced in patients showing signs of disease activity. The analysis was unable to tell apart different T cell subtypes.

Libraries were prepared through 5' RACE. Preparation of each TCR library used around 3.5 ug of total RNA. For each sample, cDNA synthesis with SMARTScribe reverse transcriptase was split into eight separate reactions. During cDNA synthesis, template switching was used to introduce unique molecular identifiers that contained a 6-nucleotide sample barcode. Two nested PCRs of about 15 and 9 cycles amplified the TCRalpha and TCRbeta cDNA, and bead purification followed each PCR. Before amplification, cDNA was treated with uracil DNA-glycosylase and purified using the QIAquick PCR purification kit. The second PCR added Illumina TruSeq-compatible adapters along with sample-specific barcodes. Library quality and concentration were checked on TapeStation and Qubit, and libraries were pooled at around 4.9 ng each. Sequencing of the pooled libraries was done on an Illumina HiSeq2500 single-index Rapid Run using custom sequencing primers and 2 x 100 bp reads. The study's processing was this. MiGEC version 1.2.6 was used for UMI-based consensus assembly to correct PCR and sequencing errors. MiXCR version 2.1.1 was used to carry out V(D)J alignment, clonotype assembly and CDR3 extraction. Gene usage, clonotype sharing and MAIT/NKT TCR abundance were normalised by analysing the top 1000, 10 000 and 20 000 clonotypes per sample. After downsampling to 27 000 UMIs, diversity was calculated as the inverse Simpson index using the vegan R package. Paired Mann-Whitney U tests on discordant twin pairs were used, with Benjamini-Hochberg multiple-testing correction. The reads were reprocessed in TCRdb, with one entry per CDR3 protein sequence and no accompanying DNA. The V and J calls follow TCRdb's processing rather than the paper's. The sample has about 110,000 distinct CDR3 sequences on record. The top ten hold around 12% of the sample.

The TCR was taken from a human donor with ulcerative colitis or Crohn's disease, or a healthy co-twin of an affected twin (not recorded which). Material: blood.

The CDR3: CASGLVVNSVAGNTIYF. The sequence joins TRBV12-5 to TRBJ1-3. Sequences LGHNT (CDR1) and FRNRAP (CDR2) are obtained from the germline V gene. The CDR3 runs 17 amino acids, cysteine and phenylalanine included. No DNA appears here.